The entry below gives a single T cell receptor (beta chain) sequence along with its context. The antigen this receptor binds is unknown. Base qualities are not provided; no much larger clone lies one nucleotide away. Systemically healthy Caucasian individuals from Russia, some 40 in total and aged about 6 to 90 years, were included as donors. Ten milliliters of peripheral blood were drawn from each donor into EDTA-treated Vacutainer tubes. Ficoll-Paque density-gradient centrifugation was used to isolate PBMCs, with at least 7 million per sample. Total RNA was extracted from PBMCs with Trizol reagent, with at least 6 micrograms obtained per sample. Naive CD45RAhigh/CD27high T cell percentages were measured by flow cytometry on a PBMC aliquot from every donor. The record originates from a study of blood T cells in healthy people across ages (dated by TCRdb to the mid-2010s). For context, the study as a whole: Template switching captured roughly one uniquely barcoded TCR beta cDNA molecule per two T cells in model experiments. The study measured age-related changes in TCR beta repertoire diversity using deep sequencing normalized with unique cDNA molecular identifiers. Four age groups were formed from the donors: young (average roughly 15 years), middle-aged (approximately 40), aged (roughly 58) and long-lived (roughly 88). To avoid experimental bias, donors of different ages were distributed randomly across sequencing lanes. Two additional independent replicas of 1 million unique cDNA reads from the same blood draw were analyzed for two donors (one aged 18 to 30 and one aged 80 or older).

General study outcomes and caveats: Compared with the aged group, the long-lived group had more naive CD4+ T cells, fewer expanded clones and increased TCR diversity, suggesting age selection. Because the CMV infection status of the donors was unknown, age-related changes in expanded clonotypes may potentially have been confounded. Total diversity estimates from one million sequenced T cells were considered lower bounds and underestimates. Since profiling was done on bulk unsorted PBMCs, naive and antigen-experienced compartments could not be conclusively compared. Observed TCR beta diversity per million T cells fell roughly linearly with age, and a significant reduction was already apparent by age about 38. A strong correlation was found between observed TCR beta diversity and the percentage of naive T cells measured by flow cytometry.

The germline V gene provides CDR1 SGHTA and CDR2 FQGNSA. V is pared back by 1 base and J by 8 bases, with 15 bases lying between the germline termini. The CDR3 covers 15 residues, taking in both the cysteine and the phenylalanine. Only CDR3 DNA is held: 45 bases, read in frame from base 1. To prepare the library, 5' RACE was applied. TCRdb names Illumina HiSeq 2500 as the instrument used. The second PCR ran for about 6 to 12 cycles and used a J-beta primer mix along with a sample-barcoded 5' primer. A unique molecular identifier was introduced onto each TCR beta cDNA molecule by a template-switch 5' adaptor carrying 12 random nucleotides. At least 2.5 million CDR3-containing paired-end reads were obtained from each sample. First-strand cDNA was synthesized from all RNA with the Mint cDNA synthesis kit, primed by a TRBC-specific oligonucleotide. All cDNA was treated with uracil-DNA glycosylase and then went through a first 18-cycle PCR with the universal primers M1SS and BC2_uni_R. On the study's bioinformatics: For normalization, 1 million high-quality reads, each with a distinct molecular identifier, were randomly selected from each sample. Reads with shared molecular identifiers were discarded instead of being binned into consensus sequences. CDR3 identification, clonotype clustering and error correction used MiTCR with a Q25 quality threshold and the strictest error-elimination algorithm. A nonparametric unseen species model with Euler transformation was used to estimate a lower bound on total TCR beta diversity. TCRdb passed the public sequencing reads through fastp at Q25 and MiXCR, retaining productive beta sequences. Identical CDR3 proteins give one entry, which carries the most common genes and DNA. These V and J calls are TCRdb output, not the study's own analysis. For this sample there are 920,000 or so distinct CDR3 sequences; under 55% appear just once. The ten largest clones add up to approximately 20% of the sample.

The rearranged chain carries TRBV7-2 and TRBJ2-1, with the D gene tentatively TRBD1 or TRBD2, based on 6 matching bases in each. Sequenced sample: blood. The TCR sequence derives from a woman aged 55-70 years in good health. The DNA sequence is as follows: TGTGCCAGCAGCTTAGAAGGGGGAGGCTGGGATGAGCAGTTCTTC. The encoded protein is CASSLEGGGWDEQFF.